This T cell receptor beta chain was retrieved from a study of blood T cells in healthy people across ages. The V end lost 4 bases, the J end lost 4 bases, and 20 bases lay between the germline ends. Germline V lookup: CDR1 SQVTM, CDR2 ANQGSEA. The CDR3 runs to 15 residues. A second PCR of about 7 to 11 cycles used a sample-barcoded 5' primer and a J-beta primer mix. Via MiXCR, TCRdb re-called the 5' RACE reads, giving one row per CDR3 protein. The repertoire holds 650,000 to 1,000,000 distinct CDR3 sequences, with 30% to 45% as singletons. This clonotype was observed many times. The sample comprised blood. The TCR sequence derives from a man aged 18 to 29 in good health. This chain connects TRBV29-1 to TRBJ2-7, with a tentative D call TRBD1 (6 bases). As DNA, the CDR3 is TGCAGCGTTGGGGCGAAAGGTCCCCAGGGGTACGAGCAGTACTTC. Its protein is CSVGAKGPQGYEQYF.